The clone carrying this T cell receptor (beta chain) was recorded at least ten times. The germline V gene encodes CDR1 SGHTA and CDR2 FQGNSA. The CDR3 spans 15 residues. With 5 bases clipped from V and 7 bases from J, the junction kept 8 bases outside the gene matches. TCRdb processed the reads anew with MiXCR; each CDR3 protein has one entry. The top ten hold under 7% of the sample, which has roughly 230,000 distinct CDR3 sequences, around 6.6% seen once. The data belong to a study of T cell repertoires in cytomegalovirus infection. Study in general: Public signatures in TCR beta pointed to CMV infection and matching HLA type.

The chain couples TRBV7-2 to TRBJ1-6; 7 nucleotides line up with TRBD1. This clonotype was sampled from a human donor in good health (CMV status not recorded). Some clones in this sample may be carry-over from other donors' samples. The source material was PBMCs. The CDR3 loop is CASSPQDRVNSPLHF. The CDR3 coding sequence is TGTGCCAGCAGCCCCCAAGACAGGGTAAATTCACCCCTCCACTTT.